The rows below give T cell receptor beta chains drawn from one sample of a study of cytomegalovirus exposure and HLA in healthy donors. The method was immunoSEQ multiplex PCR; TCRdb's version includes in-frame clones alone and lacks a portion of them. Of a few hundred thousand clones in the sample, over 70% are singletons; the top ten hold about 0.3%. The sample comprised PBMCs. The source of these receptors is a girl aged 2 to 10 in good health and CMV-seronegative. CDR3s include the opening cysteine and the closing phenylalanine or tryptophan. A D gene is named only where the DNA matches it firmly. A row's size may be missing; if present it is once, few, many or a size class.

TRBJ1-3 | . | . | TRBV9 | CASSVGGGNTIYF | TGTGCCAGCAGCGTAGGGGGCGGAAACACCATATATTTT
TRBJ2-3 | TRBD2 | . | TRBV7-3 | CASSYGTSGDTQYF | TGTGCCAGCAGCTATGGGACTAGCGGTGATACGCAGTATTTT
TRBJ1-5 | . | . | TRBV30 | CAWSVHERQPQHF | TGTGCCTGGAGTGTACACGAGCGGCAGCCCCAGCATTTT
TRBJ2-1 | TRBD1 | once | TRBV5-4 | CASSLMTGYYNEQFF | TGTGCCAGCAGCTTGATGACAGGGTACTACAATGAGCAGTTCTTC
TRBJ2-1 | . | . | TRBV5-4 | CASSLRTQQFF | TGTGCCAGCAGCCTACGGACTCAGCAGTTCTTC
TRBJ2-7 | . | once | TRBV6-1 | CASSPVEGVSYEQYF | TGTGCCAGCAGTCCCGTTGAGGGGGTCTCCTACGAGCAGTACTTC
TRBJ1-3 | . | . | TRBV4-1 | CASSQDHRNTIYF | TGCGCCAGCAGCCAAGATCACAGAAACACCATATATTTT
TRBJ2-1 | TRBD2 | few | TRBV5-8 | CASSLTGLAGVGNEQFF | TGTGCCAGCAGCCTTACGGGACTAGCGGGAGTGGGGAATGAGCAGTTCTTC
TRBJ2-5 | TRBD1 | . | TRBV9 | CASSGGGQERETQYF | TGTGCCAGCAGCGGAGGGGGACAGGAGAGGGAGACCCAGTACTTC
TRBJ2-2 | . | few | TRBV25-1 | CASSEFRGRATGELFF | TGTGCCAGCAGTGAGTTTCGCGGCAGGGCAACCGGGGAGCTGTTTTTT
TRBJ2-3 | TRBD2 | . | TRBV11-3 | CASSPGLAGGGADTQYF | TGTGCCAGCAGCCCCGGACTAGCGGGGGGTGGGGCAGATACGCAGTATTTT
TRBJ1-5 | TRBD1 | . | TRBV28 | CASSPRTGGFYQPQHF | TGTGCCAGCAGTCCCAGGACAGGGGGCTTCTATCAGCCCCAGCATTTT
TRBJ1-1 | . | few | TRBV30 | CAWSPRPRDMNTEAFF | TGTGCCTGGAGTCCCCGACCAAGGGACATGAACACTGAAGCTTTCTTT
TRBJ2-1 | TRBD2 | . | TRBV27 | CASNGLAGVNEQFF | TGTGCCAGCAACGGACTAGCGGGGGTCAATGAGCAGTTCTTC
TRBJ2-3 | . | . | TRBV5-4 | CASSSLTDTQYF | TGTGCCAGCAGCTCGTTAACAGATACGCAGTATTTT
TRBJ1-2 | . | . | TRBV15 | CATSRAAVFYGYTF | TGTGCCACCAGCAGAGCCGCGGTGTTTTATGGCTACACCTTC
TRBJ1-3 | TRBD1 | . | TRBV18 | CASSPRRRDRSSGNTIYF | TGTGCCAGCTCACCACGTCGTCGGGACAGAAGCTCTGGAAACACCATATATTTT
TRBJ1-2 | . | . | TRBV2 | CASRVGLNYGYTF | TGTGCCAGCAGGGTAGGACTTAACTATGGCTACACCTTC
TRBJ1-6 | . | . | TRBV10-3 | CATMGARNSPLHF | TGTGCCACGATGGGGGCGCGCAATTCACCCCTCCACTTT
TRBJ1-5 | . | . | TRBV4-1 | CASSQVAGYSNQPQHF | TGCGCCAGCAGCCAAGTAGCCGGCTATAGCAATCAGCCCCAGCATTTT
TRBJ1-2 | . | few | TRBV2 | CASSEALPPQGGGYTF | TGTGCCAGCAGTGAAGCGCTACCCCCGCAGGGCGGCGGCTACACCTTC
TRBJ2-5 | TRBD1 | few | TRBV10-3 | CAISTDRERAETQYF | TGTGCCATCAGCACAGACAGGGAACGGGCAGAGACCCAGTACTTC
TRBJ1-5 | . | . | TRBV7-8 | CASSLAPGDQPQHF | TGTGCCAGCAGCTTAGCGCCCGGTGATCAGCCCCAGCATTTT
TRBJ2-5 | . | . | TRBV7-2 | CASSLTGSETQYF | TGTGCCAGCAGCTTGACAGGTTCGGAGACCCAGTACTTC
TRBJ2-7 | . | . | TRBV6-4 | CASSDRAGQGNSYEQYF | TGTGCCAGCAGTGACCGCGCGGGGCAGGGAAACTCCTACGAGCAGTACTTC
TRBJ2-2 | . | . | TRBV27 | CASSLAYTGELFF | TGTGCCAGCAGTCTAGCATACACCGGGGAGCTGTTTTTT
TRBJ2-2 | TRBD1 | . | TRBV5-1 | CASTPQGARTGELFF | TGCGCCAGCACCCCTCAGGGGGCGCGTACCGGGGAGCTGTTTTTT
TRBJ2-5 | TRBD2 | . | TRBV5-1 | CASSIGTSGGIQETQYF | TGCGCCAGCAGCATAGGGACTAGCGGGGGCATCCAAGAGACCCAGTACTTC
TRBJ1-5 | TRBD1 | . | TRBV28 | CASSWGTGGYQPQHF | TGTGCCAGCAGTTGGGGGACAGGGGGATATCAGCCCCAGCATTTT
TRBJ2-3 | . | . | TRBV7-3 | CASSLTGSSTDTQYF | TGTGCCAGCAGCTTAACAGGGAGTAGCACAGATACGCAGTATTTT
TRBJ1-2 | . | . | TRBV13 | CASSLTGLGYTF | TGTGCCAGCAGCTTAACTGGTCTTGGCTACACCTTC
TRBJ2-7 | . | once | TRBV5-6 | CASRSGGNSYEQYF | TGTGCCAGCAGGTCGGGGGGCAACTCCTACGAGCAGTACTTC
TRBJ2-3 | . | . | TRBV5-6 | CASSFSGNTQYF | TGTGCCAGCAGCTTCTCCGGTAATACGCAGTATTTT
TRBJ2-3 | . | . | TRBV9 | CASTNRGLGTDTQYF | TGTGCCAGCACCAATCGGGGACTGGGCACAGATACGCAGTATTTT
TRBJ1-1 | . | few | TRBV14 | CASSPIGANTEAFF | TGTGCCAGCAGCCCTATAGGGGCCAACACTGAAGCTTTCTTT
TRBJ2-1 | . | few | TRBV7-8 | CASSLGGRDGYNEQFF | TGTGCCAGCAGCTTAGGAGGCAGGGATGGCTACAATGAGCAGTTCTTC
TRBJ2-7 | . | few | TRBV5-6 | CASSLGLPGEQYF | TGTGCCAGCAGCCTTGGACTCCCGGGGGAGCAGTACTTC
TRBJ1-2 | . | . | TRBV5-6 | CASSQDRLYGYTF | TGTGCCAGCAGCCAAGACAGGCTCTATGGCTACACCTTC